A single sample gave rise to the 13 T cell receptor beta chains below, sequenced in a study of blood T cell repertoires in COVID-19. The protocol was immunoSEQ multiplex PCR, while the TCRdb copy is restricted to in-frame clones and leaves out a portion. This sample has about 170,000 clones; roughly 93% occur once, and the top ten carry roughly 5%. Sequencing was performed on peripheral blood. The receptors come from a man younger than 35 with COVID-19, enrolled during active disease.

The chain links TRBV5-1 to TRBJ1-2; TRBD1 agrees at 9 bases. V lost 0 bases and J lost 8; bases outside the gene matches: 8. There are 15 residues in the CDR3. Germline-derived CDR1 and CDR2 are SGHRS and YFSETQ. CDR3 sequence: CASSLDVRTGDGYTF. CDR3 coding DNA: TGCGCCAGCAGCTTGGACGTACGGACAGGGGACGGCTACACCTTC.

This clone has just a few counts. V and J are TRBV3-1 (or the pseudogene TRBV3-2) and TRBJ2-6; D uncertain. The CDR3 is made up of 13 amino acids. Germline CDR1 and CDR2: LGHDT and YNNKEL (reference sequence). Trimming shortened V by 4 bases and J by 2 bases, and 3 bases separated the two germline ends. The CDR3 nucleotides are TGTGCCAGCAGCCCTACTGGGGCCAACGTCCTGACTTTC. Translation gives CASSPTGANVLTF.

The J gene is TRBJ2-2, the V gene TRBV11-2, with D hard to call. This CDR3 is built from 15 residues. Germline V gene data show CDR1 as SGHAT and CDR2 as FQNNGV. V was shortened by 2 bases and J by 0 bases, with 7 bases between the two germline ends. The CDR3 nucleotides read TGTGCCAGCAGCTTATACGGAGCGAACACCGGGGAGCTGTTTTTT. The encoded protein is CASSLYGANTGELFF.

The chain employs TRBV28 and TRBJ2-1; TRBD2 agrees at 7 bases. Per the germline V gene, CDR1 is MDHEN and CDR2 is SYDVKM. V dropped 0 bases and J dropped 1; count of bases not matched to a gene: 15. This CDR3 spans 20 amino acids. The CDR3 DNA reads TGTGCCAGCAGTTTATGGCCCCAAATGCCTTCTAGCGGATCCTACAATGAGCAGTTCTTC. This encodes CASSLWPQMPSSGSYNEQFF. Supplemented by reference TRBV28 and TRBJ2-1, the full variable domain reads DVKVTQSSRYLVKRTGEKVFLECVQDMDHENMFWYRQDPGLGLRLIYFSYDVKMKEKGDIPEGYSVSREKKERFSLILESASTNQTSMYLCASSLWPQMPSSGSYNEQFFGPGTRLTVL.

The V call is TRBV30, the J call TRBJ1-3; tentative D call: TRBD1 (5 bases). V was shortened by 3 bases and J by 3 bases, with 12 bases between the two germline ends. Per the germline V gene, CDR1 is GTSNPN and CDR2 is SVGIG (reference sequence). The CDR3 sequence is 14 residues long. CDR3 DNA: TGTGCCTGGAGGCGGCAGGGAAATGGAAACACCATATATTTT. It codes for CAWRRQGNGNTIYF. The full variable domain, its missing parts supplied by reference TRBV30 and TRBJ1-3, is SQTIHQWPATLVQPVGSPLSLECTVEGTSNPNLYWYRQAAGRGLQLLFYSVGIGQISSEVPQNLSASRPQDRQFILSSKKLLLSDSGFYLCAWRRQGNGNTIYFGEGSWLTVV.

The chain employs TRBV7-9 and TRBJ2-1; 8 bases are shared with TRBD2. V lost 1 base to trimming and J lost 12 bases; unmatched junction nucleotides: 14. The CDR3 runs 16 residues. Germline lookup yields CDR1 SEHNR and CDR2 FQNEAQ (reference sequence). CDR3 loop: CASSLGVGGRRKGQFF. The CDR3 DNA follows: TGTGCCAGCAGCTTAGGAGTGGGCGGGAGGAGAAAGGGGCAGTTCTTC.

The rearrangement uses TRBV18 and TRBJ2-1, with TRBD2 matching 7 bases. After removal of 3 bases from V and 13 bases from J, the junction contained 6 bases not matched to a gene. The CDR3 sequence is 12 residues long. Germline V gene sequence: CDR1 KGHSH, CDR2 LQKENI. The CDR3 coding sequence is TGTGCCAGCTCACCCTCGGGAGGCCACCAGTTCTTC. Residues: CASSPSGGHQFF. Combining the CDR3 with reference TRBV18 and TRBJ2-1 gives the whole variable domain NAGVMQNPRHLVRRRGQEARLRCSPMKGHSHVYWYRQLPEEGLKFMVYLQKENIIDESGMPKERFSAEFPKEGPSILRIQQVVRGDSAAYFCASSPSGGHQFFGPGTRLTVL.

The chain joins TRBV24-1 to TRBJ2-1, with D possibly TRBD1 on 6 matching bases. In germline, CDR1 is KGHDR, CDR2 SFDVKD. V shed 5 bases and J shed 5 bases, with 9 bases lying between them. There are 13 residues in the CDR3. Here the CDR3 reads CATSGPGDNEQFF. The CDR3 DNA follows: TGTGCCACCAGTGGGCCAGGGGACAATGAGCAGTTCTTC.

The J gene is TRBJ2-1, the V gene TRBV28, with D possibly TRBD1 on 6 matching bases. CDR1 MDHEN and CDR2 SYDVKM come from the germline V gene. With 5 bases removed from V and 3 bases from J, the gap between germline ends came to 14 bases. The CDR3 is 15 residues long. CDR3 DNA sequence: TGTGCCAGCAGTATAGGACAGCCAGTCTACAATGAGCAGTTCTTC. Translated, it gives CASSIGQPVYNEQFF.

V and J are TRBV5-1 and TRBJ2-4, with D possibly being TRBD1 (5 bases). The ends were cut back, 0 bases at V and 0 bases at J, with 16 bases in the middle. The length of the CDR3 is 18 residues. The germline V gene has CDR1 SGHRS and CDR2 YFSETQ. CDR3 DNA: TGCGCCAGCAGCTTGGCGGTACCTGACAGTCTAGCCAAAAACATTCAGTACTTC. Its protein product is CASSLAVPDSLAKNIQYF.

Only a few counts were recorded for this clone. The CDR3 DNA reads TGCAGCGTTGTAGACAGGTCGGATCAGCCCCAGCATTTT. It specifies CSVVDRSDQPQHF. The chain has TRBV29-1 and TRBJ1-5; maybe TRBD1 (6 bases). Trimming took off 4 bases at V and 5 bases at J, with 12 bases between the two ends. Germline V gives CDR1 SQVTM, CDR2 ANQGSEA. The CDR3 extends over 13 amino acids. The entire variable domain, with the rest obtained from reference TRBV29-1 and TRBJ1-5, is as follows: SAVISQKPSRDICQRGTSLTIQCQVDSQVTMMFWYRQQPGQSLTLIATANQGSEATYESGFVIDKFPISRPNLTFSTLTVSNMSPEDSSIYLCSVVDRSDQPQHFGDGTRLSIL.

CDR3 DNA sequence: TGTGCCAGCAGTTTAGCGGGGGGGCGGCTCTATGGCTACACCTTC. Protein sequence: CASSLAGGRLYGYTF. The rearrangement links TRBV27 to TRBJ1-2; possible D gene TRBD1, 6 bases. This CDR3 has 15 amino acids. Germline CDR1 reads MNHEY; CDR2 reads SMNVEV (reference sequence). V was shortened by 2 bases and J by 4 bases, with 14 bases between the two germline ends.

The V call is TRBV7-6, the J call TRBJ2-1; D gene unclear. Trimming left V 2 bases short and J 8 bases short, with 22 bases between. There are 17 residues in the CDR3. Germline CDR1 SGHVS, CDR2 FNYEAQ. For the CDR3, the DNA is TGTGCCAGCAGCTTATTCGTGGCGGAGTCCCCATTGGATGAGCAGTTCTTC. It specifies CASSLFVAESPLDEQFF.